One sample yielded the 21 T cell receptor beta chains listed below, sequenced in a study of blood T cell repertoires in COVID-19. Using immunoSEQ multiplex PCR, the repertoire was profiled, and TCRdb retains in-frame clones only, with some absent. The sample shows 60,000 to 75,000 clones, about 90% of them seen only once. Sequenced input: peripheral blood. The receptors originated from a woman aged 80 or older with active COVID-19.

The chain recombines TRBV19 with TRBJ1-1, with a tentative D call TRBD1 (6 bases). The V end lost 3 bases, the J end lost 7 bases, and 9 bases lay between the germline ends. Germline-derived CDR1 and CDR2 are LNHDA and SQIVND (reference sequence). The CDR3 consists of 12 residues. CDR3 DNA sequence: TGTGCCAGTAGTATCAGGGGCCTTGAAGCTTTCTTT. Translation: CASSIRGLEAFF.

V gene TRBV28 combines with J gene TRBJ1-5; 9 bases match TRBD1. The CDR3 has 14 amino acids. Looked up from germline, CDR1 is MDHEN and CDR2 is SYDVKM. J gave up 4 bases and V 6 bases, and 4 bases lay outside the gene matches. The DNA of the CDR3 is TGTGCCAGCAGCCTGACAGGGGGAAATCAGCCCCAGCATTTT. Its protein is CASSLTGGNQPQHF.

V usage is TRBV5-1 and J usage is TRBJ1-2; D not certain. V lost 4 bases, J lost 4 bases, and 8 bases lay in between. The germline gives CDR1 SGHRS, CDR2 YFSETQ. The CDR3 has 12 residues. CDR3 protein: CASSPVSYGYTF. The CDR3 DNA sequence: TGCGCCAGCAGCCCCGTCTCCTATGGCTACACCTTC.

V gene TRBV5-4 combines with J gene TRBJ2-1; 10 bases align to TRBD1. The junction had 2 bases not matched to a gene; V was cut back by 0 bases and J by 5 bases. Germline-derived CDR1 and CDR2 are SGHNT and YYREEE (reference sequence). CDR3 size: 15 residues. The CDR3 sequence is CASSLADRGNNEQFF. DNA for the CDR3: TGTGCCAGCAGCTTGGCGGACAGGGGGAACAATGAGCAGTTCTTC.

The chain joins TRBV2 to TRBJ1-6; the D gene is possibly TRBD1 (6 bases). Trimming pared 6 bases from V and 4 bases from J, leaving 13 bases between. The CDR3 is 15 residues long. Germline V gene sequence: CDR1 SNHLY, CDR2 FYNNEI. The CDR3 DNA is TGTGCCAGCAGCATACAGGGCGGGTATAATTCACCCCTCCACTTT. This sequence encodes CASSIQGGYNSPLHF.

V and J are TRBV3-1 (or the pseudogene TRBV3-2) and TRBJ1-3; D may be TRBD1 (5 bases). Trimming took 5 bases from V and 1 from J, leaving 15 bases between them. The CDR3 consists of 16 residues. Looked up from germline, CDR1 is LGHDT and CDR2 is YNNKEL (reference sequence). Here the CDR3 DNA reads TGTGCCAGCAGCTCCTCAGGGTATCGTTCTGGAAACACCATATATTTT. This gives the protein CASSSSGYRSGNTIYF.

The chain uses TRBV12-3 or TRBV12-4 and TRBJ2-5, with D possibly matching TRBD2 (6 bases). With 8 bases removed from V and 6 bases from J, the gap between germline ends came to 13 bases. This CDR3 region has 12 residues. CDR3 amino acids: CASGRGEKTQYF. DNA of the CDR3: TGTGCCAGCGGGCGGGGTGAGAAGACCCAGTACTTC.

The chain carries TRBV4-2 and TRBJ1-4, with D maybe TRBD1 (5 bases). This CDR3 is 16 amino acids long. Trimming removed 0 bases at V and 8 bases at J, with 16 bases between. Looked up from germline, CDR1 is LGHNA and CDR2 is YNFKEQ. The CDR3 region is CASSQDIRGFGEKLFF. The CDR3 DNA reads TGTGCCAGCAGCCAAGACATCCGGGGGTTCGGAGAAAAACTGTTTTTT.

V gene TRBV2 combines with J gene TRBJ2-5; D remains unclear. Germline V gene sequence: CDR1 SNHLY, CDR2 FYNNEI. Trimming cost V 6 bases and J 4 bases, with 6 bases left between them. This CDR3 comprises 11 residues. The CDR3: CASRRTETQYF. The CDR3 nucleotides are TGTGCCAGCAGGCGAACAGAGACCCAGTACTTC.

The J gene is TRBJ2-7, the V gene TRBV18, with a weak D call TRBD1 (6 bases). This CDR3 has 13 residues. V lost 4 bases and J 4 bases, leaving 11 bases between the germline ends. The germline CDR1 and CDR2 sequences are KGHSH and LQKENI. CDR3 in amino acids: CASSRTQGYEQYF. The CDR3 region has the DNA TGTGCCAGCTCACGGACACAGGGATACGAGCAGTACTTC.

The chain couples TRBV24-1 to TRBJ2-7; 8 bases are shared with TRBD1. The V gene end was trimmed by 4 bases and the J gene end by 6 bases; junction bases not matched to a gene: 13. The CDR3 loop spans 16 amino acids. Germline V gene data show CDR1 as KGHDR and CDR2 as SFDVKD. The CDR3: CATSDPRWTGPGEQYF. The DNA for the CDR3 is TGTGCCACCAGTGACCCACGGTGGACAGGGCCGGGCGAGCAGTACTTC.

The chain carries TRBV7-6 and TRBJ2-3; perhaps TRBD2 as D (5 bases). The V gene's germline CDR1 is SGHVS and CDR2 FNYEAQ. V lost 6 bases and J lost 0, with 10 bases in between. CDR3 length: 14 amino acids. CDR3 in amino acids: CASSVRGSTDTQYF. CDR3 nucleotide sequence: TGTGCCAGCAGTGTCCGGGGAAGCACAGATACGCAGTATTTT.

The CDR3 reads CASSVAGQGLETQYF. The CDR3 bases are TGTGCCAGCAGCGTAGCTGGCCAGGGGTTAGAGACCCAGTACTTC. The chain is built from TRBV9 and TRBJ2-5; tentatively, D is TRBD1 (6 bases). CDR3 length: 15 amino acids. The V end lost 0 bases, the J end lost 4 bases, and 13 bases lay between the germline ends. Germline assignment: CDR1 SGDLS and CDR2 YYNGEE. The complete variable domain, with remaining parts taken from reference TRBV9 and TRBJ2-5, reads DSGVTQTPKHLITATGQRVTLRCSPRSGDLSVYWYQQSLDQGLQFLIQYYNGEERAKGNILERFSAQQFPDLHSELNLSSLELGDSALYFCASSVAGQGLETQYFGPGTRLLVL.

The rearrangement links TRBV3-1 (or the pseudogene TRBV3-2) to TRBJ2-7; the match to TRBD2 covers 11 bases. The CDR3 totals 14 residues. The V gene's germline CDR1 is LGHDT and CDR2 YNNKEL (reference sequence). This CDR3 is CASRGGTSGYEQYF. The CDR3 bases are TGTGCTTCCCGTGGGGGGACTAGCGGCTACGAGCAGTACTTC.

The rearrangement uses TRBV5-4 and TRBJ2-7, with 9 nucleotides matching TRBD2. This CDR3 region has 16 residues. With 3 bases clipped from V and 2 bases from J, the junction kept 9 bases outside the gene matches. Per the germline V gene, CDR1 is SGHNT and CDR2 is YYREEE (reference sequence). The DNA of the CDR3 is TGTGCCAGCAGCTCGAGAGCGCGGGGGGGGCCCTACGAGCAGTACTTC. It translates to CASSSRARGGPYEQYF.

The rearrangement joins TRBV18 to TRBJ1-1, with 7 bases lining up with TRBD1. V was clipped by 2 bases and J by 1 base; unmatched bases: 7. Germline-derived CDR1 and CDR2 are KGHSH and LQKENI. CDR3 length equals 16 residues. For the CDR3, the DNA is TGTGCCAGCTCACCATGGAAAGGGGGCAAGAACACTGAAGCTTTCTTT. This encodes CASSPWKGGKNTEAFF.

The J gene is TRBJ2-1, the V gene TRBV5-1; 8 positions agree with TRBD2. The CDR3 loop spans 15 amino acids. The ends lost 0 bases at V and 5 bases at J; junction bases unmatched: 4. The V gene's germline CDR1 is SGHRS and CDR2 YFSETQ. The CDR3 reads CASSLAAGEHNEQFF. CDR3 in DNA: TGCGCCAGCAGCTTGGCAGCGGGGGAGCACAATGAGCAGTTCTTC.

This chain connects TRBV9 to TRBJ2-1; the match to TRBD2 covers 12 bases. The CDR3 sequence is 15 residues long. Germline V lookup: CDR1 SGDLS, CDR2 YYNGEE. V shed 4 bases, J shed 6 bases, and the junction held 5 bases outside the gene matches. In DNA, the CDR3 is TGTGCCAGCAGCACCCTAGCGGGGGGGCTCAATGAGCAGTTCTTC. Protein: CASSTLAGGLNEQFF.

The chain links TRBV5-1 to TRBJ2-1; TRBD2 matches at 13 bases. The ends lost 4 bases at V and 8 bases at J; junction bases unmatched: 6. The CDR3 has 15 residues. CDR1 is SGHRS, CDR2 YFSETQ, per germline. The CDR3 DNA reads TGCGCCAGCAGCGTGGGACTAGCGGGGTATGATGAGCAGTTCTTC. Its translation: CASSVGLAGYDEQFF.

The CDR3 spells CASSPWLADLSSYNEQFF. CDR3 bases: TGTGCCAGCAGCCCCTGGCTAGCGGACCTGAGCTCCTACAATGAGCAGTTCTTC. The chain combines TRBV7-9 with TRBJ2-1, with 7 bases fitting TRBD2. The ends lost 5 bases at V and 0 bases at J; junction bases unmatched: 13. Germline CDR1 SEHNR, CDR2 FQNEAQ (reference sequence). The CDR3 length is 18 residues.

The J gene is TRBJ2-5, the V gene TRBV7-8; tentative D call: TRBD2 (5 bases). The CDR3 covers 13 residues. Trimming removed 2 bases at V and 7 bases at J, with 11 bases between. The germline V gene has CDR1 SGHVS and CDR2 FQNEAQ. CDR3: CASSLFPGGTQYF. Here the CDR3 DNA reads TGTGCCAGCAGCTTATTCCCAGGAGGGACCCAGTACTTC.